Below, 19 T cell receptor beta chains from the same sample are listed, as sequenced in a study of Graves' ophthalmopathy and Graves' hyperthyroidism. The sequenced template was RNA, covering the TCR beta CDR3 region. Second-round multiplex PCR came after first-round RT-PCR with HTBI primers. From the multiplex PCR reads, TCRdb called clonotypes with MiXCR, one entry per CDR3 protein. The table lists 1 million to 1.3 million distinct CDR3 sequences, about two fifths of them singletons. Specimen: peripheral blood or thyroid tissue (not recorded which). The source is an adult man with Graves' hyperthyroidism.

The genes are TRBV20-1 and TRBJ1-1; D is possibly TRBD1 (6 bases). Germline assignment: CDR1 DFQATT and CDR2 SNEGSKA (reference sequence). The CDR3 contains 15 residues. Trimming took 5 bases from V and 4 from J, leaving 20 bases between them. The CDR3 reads CSAPGGGARSTEAFF. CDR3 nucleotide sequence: TGCAGTGCTCCCGGGGGGGGCGCGAGGAGCACTGAAGCTTTCTTT.

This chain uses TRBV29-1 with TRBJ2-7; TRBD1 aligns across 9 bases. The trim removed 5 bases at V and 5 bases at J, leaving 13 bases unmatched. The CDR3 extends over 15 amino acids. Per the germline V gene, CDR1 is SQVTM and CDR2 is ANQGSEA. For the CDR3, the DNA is TGCAGCGTTCGGAGGTCGACAGGGGGTCTGGACGAGCAGTACTTC. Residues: CSVRRSTGGLDEQYF.

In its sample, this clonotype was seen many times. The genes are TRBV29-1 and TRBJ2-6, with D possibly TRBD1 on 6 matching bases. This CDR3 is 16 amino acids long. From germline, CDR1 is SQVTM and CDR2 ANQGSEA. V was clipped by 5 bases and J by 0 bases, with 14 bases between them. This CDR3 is CSVRDTRYSGANVLTF. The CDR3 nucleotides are TGCAGCGTTCGGGACACCCGTTACTCTGGGGCCAACGTCCTGACTTTC.

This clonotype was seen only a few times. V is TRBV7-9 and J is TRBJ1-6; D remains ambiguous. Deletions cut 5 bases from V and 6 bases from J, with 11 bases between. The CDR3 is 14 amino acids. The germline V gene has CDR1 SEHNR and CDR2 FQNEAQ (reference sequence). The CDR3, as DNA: TGTGCCAGCAGCGACCCGTACCCTAATTCACCCCTCCACTTT. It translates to CASSDPYPNSPLHF. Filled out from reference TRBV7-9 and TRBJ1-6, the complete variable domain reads DTGVSQNPRHKITKRGQNVTFRCDPISEHNRLYWYRQTLGQGPEFLTYFQNEAQLEKSRLLSDRFSAERPKGSFSTLEIQRTEQGDSAMYLCASSDPYPNSPLHFGNGTRLTVT.

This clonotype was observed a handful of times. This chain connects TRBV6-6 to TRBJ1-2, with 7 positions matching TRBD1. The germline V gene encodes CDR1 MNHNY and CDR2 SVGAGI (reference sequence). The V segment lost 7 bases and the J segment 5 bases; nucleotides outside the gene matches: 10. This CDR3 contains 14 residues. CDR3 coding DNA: TGTGCCAGCACCGAGCTACAGGGGAGGTATGGCTACACCTTC. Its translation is CASTELQGRYGYTF.

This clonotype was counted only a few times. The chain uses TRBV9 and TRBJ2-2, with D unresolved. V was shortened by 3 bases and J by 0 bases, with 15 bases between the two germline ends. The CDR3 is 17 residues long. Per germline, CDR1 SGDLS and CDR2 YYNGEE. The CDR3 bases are TGTGCCAGCAGCGACCCCATGCTGTTAGCGAACACCGGGGAGCTGTTTTTT. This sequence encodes CASSDPMLLANTGELFF.

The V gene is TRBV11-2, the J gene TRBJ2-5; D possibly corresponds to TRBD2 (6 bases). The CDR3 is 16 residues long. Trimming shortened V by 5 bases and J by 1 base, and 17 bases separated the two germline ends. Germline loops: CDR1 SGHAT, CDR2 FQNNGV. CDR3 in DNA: TGTGCCAGCAGCCTGGGGGTGGCGGGAATCCAAGAGACCCAGTACTTC. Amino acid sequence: CASSLGVAGIQETQYF.

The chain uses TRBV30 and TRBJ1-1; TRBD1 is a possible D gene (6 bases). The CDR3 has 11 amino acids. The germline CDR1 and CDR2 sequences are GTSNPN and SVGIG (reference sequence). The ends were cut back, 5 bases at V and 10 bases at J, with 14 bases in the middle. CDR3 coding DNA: TGTGCCTGGGGCCTGGGAGGGGGAGCTTTCTTT. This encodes CAWGLGGGAFF.

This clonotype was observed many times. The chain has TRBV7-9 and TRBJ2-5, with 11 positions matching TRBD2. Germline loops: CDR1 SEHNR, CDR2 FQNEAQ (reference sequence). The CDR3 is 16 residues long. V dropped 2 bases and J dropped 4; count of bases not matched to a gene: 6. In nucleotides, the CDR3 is TGTGCCAGCAGCTTATCTAGCGGGGGGCAGGGAGAGACCCAGTACTTC. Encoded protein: CASSLSSGGQGETQYF.

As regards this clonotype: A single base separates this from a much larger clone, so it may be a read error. The CDR3 protein is CASNRDRADSPLHF. CDR3 DNA: TGCGCCAGCAACCGCGACAGGGCCGATTCACCCCTCCACTTT. The chain combines TRBV7-2 with TRBJ1-6, with 7 bases lining up with TRBD1. Germline CDR1 is SGHTA and CDR2 is FQGNSA. The CDR3 sequence is 14 residues long.

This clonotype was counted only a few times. The CDR3 here is CASSLGRDRVLKTQYF. The CDR3 nucleotides are TGCGCCAGCAGCTTGGGCAGGGACAGGGTGCTGAAGACCCAGTACTTC. The chain combines TRBV5-1 with TRBJ2-5, with 9 bases identical to TRBD1. The ends lost 0 bases at V and 6 bases at J; junction bases unmatched: 9. Germline V gene data show CDR1 as SGHRS and CDR2 as YFSETQ. The CDR3 contains 16 residues.

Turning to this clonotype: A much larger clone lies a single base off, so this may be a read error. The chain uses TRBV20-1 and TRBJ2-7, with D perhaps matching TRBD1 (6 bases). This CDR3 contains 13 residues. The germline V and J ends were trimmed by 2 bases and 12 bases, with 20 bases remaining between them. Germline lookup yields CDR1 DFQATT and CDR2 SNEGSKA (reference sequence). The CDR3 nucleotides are TGCAGTGCTAGAAAGCGTGCAGGGGAGACCCGGTACTTC. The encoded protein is CSARKRAGETRYF.

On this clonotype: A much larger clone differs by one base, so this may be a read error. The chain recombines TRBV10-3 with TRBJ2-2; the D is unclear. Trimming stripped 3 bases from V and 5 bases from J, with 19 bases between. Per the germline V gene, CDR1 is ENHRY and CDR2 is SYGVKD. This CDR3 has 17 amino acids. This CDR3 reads CAISDPGPPWATGELFF. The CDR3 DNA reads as TGTGCCATCAGTGATCCCGGGCCTCCTTGGGCGACCGGGGAGCTGTTTTTT.

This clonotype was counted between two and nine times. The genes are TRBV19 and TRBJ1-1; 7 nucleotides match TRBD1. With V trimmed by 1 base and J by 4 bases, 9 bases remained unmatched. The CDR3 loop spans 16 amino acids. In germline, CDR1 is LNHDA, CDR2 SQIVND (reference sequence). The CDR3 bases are TGTGCCAGTAGTATAGGAAGGAGGGGGCTGGGCACTGAAGCTTTCTTT. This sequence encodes CASSIGRRGLGTEAFF.

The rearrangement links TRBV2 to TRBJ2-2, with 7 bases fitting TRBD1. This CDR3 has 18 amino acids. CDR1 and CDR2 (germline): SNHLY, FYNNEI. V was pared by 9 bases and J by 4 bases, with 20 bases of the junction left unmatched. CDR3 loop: CASLRDSLPWGITGELFF. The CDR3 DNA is TGTGCCAGTCTCCGGGACAGTCTCCCGTGGGGTATCACCGGGGAGCTGTTTTTT.

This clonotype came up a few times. CDR3 region: CASRGTGGLWEPQHF. The CDR3, as DNA: TGTGCCAGCAGAGGGACAGGGGGCCTGTGGGAACCCCAGCATTTT. This rearrangement joins TRBV6-1 to TRBJ1-5; 12 nucleotides match TRBD1. From germline, CDR1 is MNHNS and CDR2 SASEGT. The CDR3 has 15 residues. The trim removed 6 bases at V and 10 bases at J, leaving 10 bases unmatched.

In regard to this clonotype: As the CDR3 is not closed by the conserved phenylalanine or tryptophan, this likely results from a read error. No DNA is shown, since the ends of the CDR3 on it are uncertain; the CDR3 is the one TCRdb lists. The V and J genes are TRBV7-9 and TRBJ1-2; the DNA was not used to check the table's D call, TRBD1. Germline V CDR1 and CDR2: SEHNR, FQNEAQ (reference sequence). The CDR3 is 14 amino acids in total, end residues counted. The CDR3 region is CASSHFPGLGGYTC.

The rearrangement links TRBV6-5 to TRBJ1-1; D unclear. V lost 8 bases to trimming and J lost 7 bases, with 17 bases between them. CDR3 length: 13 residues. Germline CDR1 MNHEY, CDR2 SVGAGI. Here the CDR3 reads CASSPGRPYEAFF. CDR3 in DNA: TGTGCCAGCTCACCAGGACGGCCTTATGAAGCTTTCTTT.

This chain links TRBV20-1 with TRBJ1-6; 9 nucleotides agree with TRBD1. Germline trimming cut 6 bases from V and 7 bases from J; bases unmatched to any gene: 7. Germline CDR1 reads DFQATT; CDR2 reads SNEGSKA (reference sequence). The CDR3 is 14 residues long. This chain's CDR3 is CSADRGTENSPLHF. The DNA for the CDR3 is TGCAGTGCCGACAGGGGGACCGAGAATTCACCCCTCCACTTT.